This T cell receptor (beta chain) was captured by sequencing in a study of blood T cells in healthy people across ages. Comment on this clonotype: The antigen is undetermined.

Healthy Caucasian individuals from Russia aged about 6 to 90 were enrolled as donors. Every participating donor contributed 8.5 to 10 milliliters of peripheral blood through a draw. The study's findings and limits: Older age coincided with a roughly linear decline in TCR beta diversity per million T cells. Long-lived donors exceeded aged donors in naive CD4+ cells and diversity.

Next came a second PCR, run for about 6 to 11 cycles, which used a sample-barcoded 5' primer along with a J-beta primer mix. From the 5' RACE reads, TCRdb called clonotypes with MiXCR, one entry per CDR3 protein. The sample holds fewer than 800,000 distinct CDR3 sequences, roughly 30% seen once. Sequenced: blood. The TCR sequence derives from a woman of 80 years or more in good health.

The CDR3 protein is CSARSALAGGLLGTDTQYF. CDR3 nucleotide sequence: TGCAGTGCACGCTCGGCCCTAGCGGGGGGGCTGTTAGGCACAGATACGCAGTATTTT. This rearrangement joins TRBV20-1 to TRBJ2-3; 12 positions agree with TRBD2. The CDR3 length is 19 residues. Germline loops: CDR1 DFQATT, CDR2 SNEGSKA (reference sequence). The trim removed 6 bases at V and 1 base at J, leaving 17 bases unmatched.